This entry lists 16 T cell receptor beta chains sequenced from one sample in a study of tumor-infiltrating lymphocytes in primary liver carcinoma (dated by TCRdb to the late 2010s). Sequenced on an Illumina HiSeq 2500. TCRbeta-specific cDNA was reverse-transcribed from about 500 ng total RNA using a constant-region primer and ProtoScript II reverse transcriptase. Construction of the TCRbeta libraries relied on three nested rounds of multiplex PCR, following a slightly modified ARM-PCR procedure. Each of the first two PCR rounds ran for around 10 cycles using multiplex TRBV1-TRBV30 forward primers together with a Cbeta reverse primer. TCRdb's own reprocessing of the public reads used fastp at Q25 and MiXCR and kept productive beta chains. Each entry is one CDR3 protein sequence, shown with its most common DNA and genes. For this sample there are under 150,000 distinct CDR3 sequences; around 65% appear just once. More than 8% of the sample is held by the ten biggest clonotypes.

Without any cell sorting, total RNA and DNA were co-extracted from roughly 21-30 mg of bulk tissue using the AllPrep DNA/RNA mini kit. The sequencing sample was made of tumor-adjacent normal liver tissue. These receptors came from a woman in her sixties with primary liver carcinoma and hepatitis B virus infection.

The chain links TRBV29-1 to TRBJ2-2; a possible D gene is TRBD2 (6 bases). Germline CDR1 SQVTM, CDR2 ANQGSEA. The CDR3 runs to 12 residues. The CDR3 region is CSALRGTGELFF. The DNA of the CDR3 is TGCAGTGCGTTGCGGGGCACCGGGGAGCTGTTTTTT.

Remarks on this clonotype: Germline is not matched at one junction end, which may reflect a read error. The gene calls are TRBV28 and TRBJ1-1, with D tentatively TRBD1 (5 bases). Germline CDR1 is MDHEN and CDR2 is SYDVKM. The CDR3 is 15 amino acids. CDR3 residues: CSSINRPSGNTEAFF. As DNA, the CDR3 is TGTTCCAGTATCAACAGGCCTTCGGGGAACACTGAAGCTTTCTTT.

The J gene is TRBJ2-6, the V gene TRBV6-2 or TRBV6-3, with D perhaps being TRBD1 or TRBD2 (5 bases each). The germline gives CDR1 MNHEY, CDR2 SVGEGT. V lost 9 bases to trimming and J lost 2 bases, with 20 bases between them. The CDR3 consists of 17 residues. This CDR3 reads CARGPRGRLTGANVLTF. Here the CDR3 DNA reads TGTGCCAGGGGCCCTCGGGGACGTCTCACTGGGGCCAACGTCCTGACTTTC.

In the case of this clonotype: One end of the junction fails to match germline, which may point to a read error. The chain joins TRBV11-2 to TRBJ1-5, with D maybe TRBD1 (6 bases). In germline, CDR1 is SGHAT, CDR2 FQNNGV. The CDR3 extends over 17 amino acids. For the CDR3, the DNA is TGTGACAGCAGCTTAGGCACATCAGGGGCTGAGAATCAGCCCCAGCATTTT. Translating it yields CDSSLGTSGAENQPQHF.

Regarding this clonotype: Compared with germline, one end of the junction differs, possibly owing to a read error. The CDR3, as DNA: TGTGCGAGCAGTCCCGCTCTGGGACTAGCGAGAGATAATGAGCAGTTCTTC. Translated: CASSPALGLARDNEQFF. This rearrangement joins TRBV11-2 to TRBJ2-1; 10 positions agree with TRBD2. CDR1 SGHAT and CDR2 FQNNGV come from the germline V gene. The CDR3 covers 17 residues.

Details on this clonotype: One end of the junction is discordant with germline, which a read error may explain. This CDR3 reads CARRLAGGLLEQFF. The CDR3 coding sequence is TGTGCCCGCAGATTAGCGGGAGGGCTGCTTGAGCAGTTCTTC. The rearrangement uses TRBV11-2 and TRBJ2-1; 11 nucleotides match TRBD2. The CDR3 runs to 14 residues. Germline loops: CDR1 SGHAT, CDR2 FQNNGV.

About this clonotype itself: This clone may be a read error of a much larger clone one base away. This CDR3 is missing its conserved last phenylalanine or tryptophan, likely due to a read error. The chain couples TRBV28 to TRBJ2-1; TRBD1 is a possible D gene (5 bases). Trimming removed 2 bases at V and 4 bases at J, with 18 bases between. The CDR3 is made up of 17 amino acids. Germline-derived CDR1 and CDR2 are MDHEN and SYDVKM. The CDR3 sequence is CASSLVLRNRRYNEQFL. The CDR3 nucleotides read TGTGCCAGCAGTTTAGTTTTAAGGAACAGGCGATACAATGAGCAGTTCCTC.

As to this clonotype: This may be a read error, as it is one base from a much larger clone. The chain employs TRBV28 and TRBJ2-7; D perhaps matches TRBD2 (5 bases). This CDR3 region has 12 residues. From germline, CDR1 is MDHEN and CDR2 SYDVKM. CDR3 protein: CTSSFRRYEQYF. The CDR3 nucleotides read TGTACCAGCAGTTTTAGGAGGTACGAGCAGTACTTC.

This clonotype has more than one count but fewer than ten. At one boundary the junction diverges from the germline segment, which might be a read error. V and J are TRBV5-4 and TRBJ2-1, with D possibly matching TRBD1 (5 bases). The length of the CDR3 is 15 residues. Looked up from germline, CDR1 is SGHNT and CDR2 is YYREEE (reference sequence). CDR3 amino acids: CPSSLVQGTSDEQFF. CDR3 sequence (DNA): TGTCCCAGCAGCTTGGTTCAGGGCACTTCGGATGAGCAGTTCTTC.

Many counts were recorded for this clonotype. The chain links TRBV5-8 to TRBJ2-7, with 7 nucleotides matching TRBD2. Trimming cost V 2 bases and J 3 bases; bases outside gene matches: 8. Germline V gives CDR1 SGHTS, CDR2 YDEGEE. The CDR3 is made up of 15 amino acids. The chain's CDR3 is CASSFWVAGNYEQYF. Here the CDR3 DNA reads TGTGCCAGCAGCTTTTGGGTAGCGGGTAACTACGAGCAGTACTTC.

About this clonotype: This may arise from a read error, as a much more abundant clone is one base away. The rearrangement links TRBV28 to TRBJ2-7; TRBD2 aligns across 8 bases. Germline V gives CDR1 MDHEN, CDR2 SYDVKM. The CDR3 length is 13 residues. This CDR3 reads CASGFSGGGEQYF. The CDR3, as DNA: TGTGCCAGCGGTTTCAGCGGGGGCGGGGAGCAGTACTTC.

In the case of this clonotype: This is likely a read error, given that the CDR3 carries no conserved phenylalanine or tryptophan at its end. J is TRBJ2-6 and V is TRBV29-1; D possibly uses TRBD1 or TRBD2 (6 bases each). Germline V gene lookup returns CDR1 SQVTM and CDR2 ANQGSEA. This CDR3 has 17 residues. The CDR3 sequence is CSVGGKGGISRANVLTS. CDR3 DNA sequence: TGCAGCGTTGGTGGAAAGGGGGGAATCTCTAGGGCCAACGTCCTGACTTCC.

The chain links TRBV11-2 to TRBJ2-1; 8 nucleotides line up with TRBD2. The V and J ends lost 8 bases and 5 bases, in that order; junction bases with no gene match: 8. Germline CDR1 SGHAT, CDR2 FQNNGV. The CDR3 loop spans 14 amino acids. The CDR3 sequence is CASGHGLADNEQFF. In DNA, the CDR3 is TGTGCCAGCGGCCATGGACTAGCTGACAATGAGCAGTTCTTC.

The sample holds many counts of this clonotype. The V and J genes are TRBV12-3 or TRBV12-4 and TRBJ1-1; 7 nucleotides align to TRBD1. V lost 5 bases, J lost 7 bases, and 10 bases stayed unmatched. This CDR3 comprises 14 residues. DNA for the CDR3: TGTGCCAGCAGTCGACAGGGCCAGTTAAGTGAAGCTTTCTTT. Protein: CASSRQGQLSEAFF.

This clonotype was detected once. A read error may produce the germline difference seen at one junction end. J is TRBJ1-5 and V is TRBV4-1; 9 bases agree with TRBD1. The CDR3 length is 15 residues. Germline loops: CDR1 MGHRA, CDR2 YSYEKL. The CDR3 DNA reads as TGCGCCAGTAGCCAATCCCGGGGACAGGGACAGCCCCAGCATTTT. It specifies CASSQSRGQGQPQHF.

This clonotype was recorded at least ten times. The gene calls are TRBV29-1 and TRBJ2-7, with TRBD1 matching 9 bases. CDR3 length: 13 residues. V lost 5 bases to trimming and J lost 7 bases; unmatched junction nucleotides: 9. Germline values: CDR1 SQVTM, CDR2 ANQGSEA. The CDR3 nucleotides read TGCAGCGTTACCGGGACAGGGTCTGAAGAGCAGTACTTC. Amino acid sequence: CSVTGTGSEEQYF.